A selection of T cell receptor beta chains follows, all from one sample in a study of cytomegalovirus exposure and HLA in healthy donors. Measured with immunoSEQ multiplex PCR; TCRdb has only the in-frame clones, and not every one. This sample has about 220,000 clones, with about 70% found just once. The sample was PBMCs. These receptors were taken from a woman in her twenties or thirties in good health and CMV-seronegative. The CDR3 runs from the conserved cysteine through the conserved F or W. A D gene is named only where the DNA matches it firmly. Size values are once, few and many counts, or a class for expanded clones, and some rows have none.

D gene	J gene	V gene	clone size	CDR3 protein
TRBD2	TRBJ2-7	TRBV28	-	CASSPYGGGFFYEQYF
TRBD1	TRBJ1-1	TRBV18	-	CASSPGDSLNTEAFF
TRBD1	TRBJ1-1	TRBV7-9	few	CASSPDRENTEAFF
-	TRBJ2-1	TRBV2	-	CASSLDSDEQFF
-	TRBJ1-6	TRBV6-6	-	CASNTQGNSPLHF
-	TRBJ1-1	TRBV13	-	CASSLKGRTEAFF
-	TRBJ2-5	TRBV5-5	few	CASSFLAVQETQYF
-	TRBJ1-1	TRBV6-5	-	CASSPRYSAVEAFF
-	TRBJ1-2	TRBV2	-	CASSDRTEFGGYTF
-	TRBJ2-1	TRBV5-1	-	CASSSLATNNEQFF
TRBD1	TRBJ2-7	TRBV4-2	-	CASSPSGTGTYEQYF
-	TRBJ1-1	TRBV2	few	CASHALRTTEAFF
-	TRBJ1-1	TRBV28	many	CASRRVSTEAFF
-	TRBJ2-5	TRBV7-9	-	CSSSFGLEGTQYF
-	TRBJ1-1	TRBV19	-	CASSTSLRTVNTEAFF
TRBD1	TRBJ1-3	TRBV19	few	CASSRQGDRNTIYF
TRBD1	TRBJ2-5	TRBV27	-	CASRTGTGSWETQYF
TRBD2	TRBJ2-2	TRBV10-2	-	CASNAGENTGELFF
-	TRBJ2-2	TRBV5-4	-	CASSNRINTGELFF
-	TRBJ2-5	TRBV29-1	-	CSVAGTQETQYF
TRBD1	TRBJ2-5	TRBV12-5	few	CASGQGQARGETQYF
-	TRBJ1-1	TRBV30	-	CAWRNGLSTEAFF
TRBD1	TRBJ2-1	TRBV2	-	CASLGQGRNEQFF
-	TRBJ2-1	TRBV5-1	-	CASTHRSSYNEQFF
-	TRBJ1-2	TRBV27	-	CASRLGGETRYGYTF